The 32 T cell receptor beta chains listed next were all sequenced from one sample in a study of human T cells and chemical hapten exposure. Time point denoted: healthy volunteer bleed at 6 weeks. Unseparated into fractions, whole blood served as the source from which total RNA was extracted. TCRdb fed the RACE reads into MiXCR, producing one record per CDR3 protein. The sample has some 81,000 distinct CDR3 sequences; 8.5% to 9.5% are singletons. Material for sequencing was whole blood. The receptors come from a female donor in good health. Some clones in this sample may be carry-over from other donors' samples.

This clonotype was found a few times. J is TRBJ2-7 and V is TRBV2; 7 bases align to TRBD2. Germline V gene sequence: CDR1 SNHLY, CDR2 FYNNEI. This CDR3 has 13 residues. V lost 9 bases to trimming and J lost 2 bases; unmatched junction nucleotides: 7. DNA of the CDR3: TGTGCCAGTCTCCTAGCGGCTGCCTACGAGCAGTACTTC. It specifies CASLLAAAYEQYF.

In this sample, this clonotype turned up many times. The J gene is TRBJ1-3, the V gene TRBV9, with D maybe TRBD1 (5 bases). Trimming removed 2 bases at V and 1 base at J, with 7 bases between. The germline CDR1 and CDR2 sequences are SGDLS and YYNGEE. The CDR3 is made up of 14 amino acids. In nucleotides, the CDR3 is TGTGCCAGCAGCGTGAAGGGGTCTGGAAACACCATATATTTT. This codes for CASSVKGSGNTIYF. Looking up the rest from reference TRBV9 and TRBJ1-3 gives the full variable domain: DSGVTQTPKHLITATGQRVTLRCSPRSGDLSVYWYQQSLDQGLQFLIQYYNGEERAKGNILERFSAQQFPDLHSELNLSSLELGDSALYFCASSVKGSGNTIYFGEGSWLTVV.

This clonotype was found a few times. The chain carries TRBV12-3 or TRBV12-4 and TRBJ1-1; D gene ambiguous. This CDR3 spans 16 amino acids. Trimming stripped 3 bases from V and 6 bases from J, with 20 bases between. CDR3 sequence reads: CASSFGSVKRSAEAFF. The CDR3 region has the DNA TGTGCCAGCAGTTTTGGGTCGGTCAAAAGGTCGGCTGAAGCTTTCTTT.

The table lists this clonotype with a few counts. V and J are TRBV7-9 and TRBJ1-1; unclear D gene. Germline values: CDR1 SEHNR, CDR2 FQNEAQ (reference sequence). V was trimmed by 0 bases and J by 7 bases, leaving 15 bases between them. The CDR3 runs to 15 residues. The CDR3 reads CASSLAPLGGSEAFF. For the CDR3, the DNA is TGTGCCAGCAGCTTAGCCCCCTTGGGCGGGAGTGAAGCTTTCTTT. The whole variable domain, remainder taken from reference TRBV7-9 and TRBJ1-1, is DTGVSQNPRHKITKRGQNVTFRCDPISEHNRLYWYRQTLGQGPEFLTYFQNEAQLEKSRLLSDRFSAERPKGSFSTLEIQRTEQGDSAMYLCASSLAPLGGSEAFFGQGTRLTVV.

The CDR3 spells CASSPLGTGGPYEQYF. The CDR3 DNA follows: TGTGCCAGCAGTCCCCTCGGTACAGGCGGACCCTACGAGCAGTACTTC. The chain combines TRBV27 with TRBJ2-7, with D possibly matching TRBD1 (5 bases). Germline V gene lookup returns CDR1 MNHEY and CDR2 SMNVEV (reference sequence). V lost 5 bases and J lost 2, with 19 bases in between. The CDR3 has 16 amino acids.

This chain uses TRBV20-1 with TRBJ1-6; 8 bases line up with TRBD1. There are 14 residues in the CDR3. After removal of 0 bases from V and 13 bases from J, the junction contained 8 bases not matched to a gene. Germline CDR1 is DFQATT and CDR2 is SNEGSKA (reference sequence). The CDR3 loop reads CSAREDRDSAPLHF. The CDR3 DNA reads TGCAGTGCTAGAGAGGACAGGGACTCTGCCCCCCTCCACTTT.

This clonotype was seen at least ten times. V usage is TRBV11-2 and J usage is TRBJ2-3, with 10 positions matching TRBD2. Germline CDR1 reads SGHAT; CDR2 reads FQNNGV. Germline trimming cut 3 bases from V and 1 base from J; bases unmatched to any gene: 4. The CDR3 consists of 16 residues. CDR3 nucleotide sequence: TGTGCCAGCAGCTTCCTTGGGACTAGCGGCACAGATACGCAGTATTTT. This encodes CASSFLGTSGTDTQYF. The variable domain in full, with the rest retrieved from reference TRBV11-2 and TRBJ2-3, is EAGVAQSPRYKIIEKRQSVAFWCNPISGHATLYWYQQILGQGPKLLIQFQNNGVVDDSQLPKDRFSAERLKGVDSTLKIQPAKLEDSAVYLCASSFLGTSGTDTQYFGPGTRLTVL.

The rearrangement links TRBV4-2 to TRBJ2-3; 7 nucleotides match TRBD1. After removal of 1 base from V and 0 bases from J, the junction contained 4 bases not matched to a gene. CDR1 is LGHNA and CDR2 is YNFKEQ in the germline V gene. CDR3 length: 16 amino acids. CDR3 sequence: CASSQGGTASTDTQYF. The CDR3 nucleotides read TGTGCCAGCAGCCAAGGAGGGACAGCTAGCACAGATACGCAGTATTTT.

The chain recombines TRBV5-1 with TRBJ2-5, with D unresolved. This CDR3 region has 13 residues. Per the germline V gene, CDR1 is SGHRS and CDR2 is YFSETQ. The ends were cut back, 2 bases at V and 4 bases at J, with 9 bases in the middle. The DNA of the CDR3 is TGCGCCAGCAGCTTACGATTGCTAGAGACCCAGTACTTC. Encoded protein: CASSLRLLETQYF.

This clonotype was counted many times. The V gene is TRBV4-2, the J gene TRBJ1-1, with D tentatively TRBD1 (5 bases). V gave up 1 base and J gave up 8 bases, with 14 bases separating them. The germline CDR1 and CDR2 sequences are LGHNA and YNFKEQ. CDR3 length equals 14 residues. The CDR3 DNA reads as TGTGCCAGCAGCCAAGGTCGGCGAGGGACCGAAGCTTTCTTT. Its protein is CASSQGRRGTEAFF.

The chain has TRBV27 and TRBJ1-3; D unclear. This CDR3 has 13 residues. Germline V CDR1 and CDR2: MNHEY, SMNVEV (reference sequence). V was trimmed by 5 bases and J by 4 bases, leaving 9 bases between them. CDR3 sequence: CASSPRSGNTIYF. The CDR3 coding sequence is TGTGCCAGCAGTCCCAGATCGGGAAACACCATATATTTT.

This clonotype was observed a handful of times. This chain uses TRBV7-2 with TRBJ2-3; 8 positions agree with TRBD1. The CDR3 is made up of 14 amino acids. Germline V gives CDR1 SGHTA, CDR2 FQGNSA. V shed 4 bases, J shed 3 bases, and the junction held 3 bases outside the gene matches. Written as DNA, the CDR3 is TGTGCCAGCAGCTGGGACAGGAGGACAGATACGCAGTATTTT. Translation: CASSWDRRTDTQYF.

This clonotype was recorded at least ten times. This chain links TRBV12-3 or TRBV12-4 with TRBJ1-1; D ambiguous. V was cut by 7 bases and J by 11 bases, with 20 bases left in between. The CDR3 loop spans 13 amino acids. CDR3 region: CASTQAGSTGAFF. For the CDR3, the DNA is TGTGCCAGCACCCAAGCCGGGAGTACGGGCGCTTTCTTT.

Comment on this clonotype: One junction end does not reproduce the germline sequence, and a read error may be involved. The chain joins TRBV3-1 to TRBJ1-6, with D maybe TRBD1 (5 bases). The CDR3 consists of 16 residues. CDR1 and CDR2 (germline): LGHDT, YNNKEL (reference sequence). CDR3 DNA sequence: TGTGCCAGCAGCCAAGCGACAGAGAGCTATAATGCACCCCTCCACTTT. This gives the protein CASSQATESYNAPLHF.

This clonotype was observed a handful of times. CDR3 region: CASSHPRDRRSPNYGYTF. For the CDR3, the DNA is TGTGCCAGCAGCCACCCCAGGGACAGACGAAGTCCTAACTATGGCTACACCTTC. The chain carries TRBV3-1 and TRBJ1-2; TRBD1 aligns across 7 bases. This CDR3 comprises 18 residues. V was pared by 3 bases and J by 0 bases, with 13 bases of the junction left unmatched. Germline V gene sequence: CDR1 LGHDT, CDR2 YNNKEL (reference sequence).

This clonotype was observed a few times. This chain uses TRBV7-2 with TRBJ1-1, with TRBD1 identical over 7 bases. The V gene end was trimmed by 1 base and the J gene end by 11 bases; junction bases not matched to a gene: 4. This CDR3 comprises 12 residues. Germline V gives CDR1 SGHTA, CDR2 FQGNSA. CDR3 protein: CASSLVRGRAFF. The CDR3, as DNA: TGTGCCAGCAGCTTAGTAAGGGGGCGTGCTTTCTTT.

This clonotype was picked up a small number of times. V gene TRBV3-1 combines with J gene TRBJ2-5; D uncertain. Trimming cost V 4 bases and J 3 bases, with 9 bases left between them. There are 13 residues in the CDR3. CDR1 is LGHDT and CDR2 is YNNKEL in the germline V gene (reference sequence). The CDR3: CASSRGPEETQYF. CDR3 DNA: TGTGCCAGCAGCCGCGGTCCTGAAGAGACCCAGTACTTC.

The table lists this clonotype with a few counts. The rearrangement uses TRBV2 and TRBJ2-2, with D hard to call. CDR1 SNHLY and CDR2 FYNNEI come from the germline V gene. This CDR3 has 14 residues. Between the trimmed V and J ends, which lost 1 base and 1 base, there was a span of 4 bases. The CDR3 loop reads CASSEVRNTGELFF. The CDR3 DNA reads as TGTGCCAGCAGTGAAGTGAGGAACACCGGGGAGCTGTTTTTT.

Turning to this clonotype: One base away lies a much larger clone, so this may be a sequencing read error. V gene TRBV4-2 combines with J gene TRBJ2-1; 8 bases align to TRBD2. The CDR3 contains 14 residues. Germline CDR1 LGHNA, CDR2 YNFKEQ. The CDR3 DNA is TGTGTCAGCAGCCCCCGGACTAGCTTGGATGAGCAGTTCTTC. Protein product: CVSSPRTSLDEQFF.

This clonotype has a handful of counts. The chain carries TRBV5-5 and TRBJ1-6; no firm D call. The V and J ends lost 0 bases and 0 bases respectively, with 10 bases between them. The V gene's germline CDR1 is SGHKS and CDR2 YYEKEE (reference sequence). This CDR3 has 17 amino acids. This CDR3 reads CASSLGLPSSYNSPLHF. The CDR3 DNA reads as TGTGCCAGCAGCTTGGGGCTGCCGAGCTCCTATAATTCACCCCTCCACTTT.

This clonotype was seen a handful of times. This chain connects TRBV29-1 to TRBJ2-3, with 11 bases fitting TRBD1. CDR3 length equals 14 residues. In germline, CDR1 is SQVTM, CDR2 ANQGSEA. V lost 8 bases, J lost 1 base, and 5 bases stayed unmatched. Here the CDR3 reads CSIWTGGGTDTQYF. CDR3 bases: TGCAGCATTTGGACAGGGGGCGGCACAGATACGCAGTATTTT.

The chain recombines TRBV6-6 with TRBJ2-7, with D possibly TRBD2 on 5 matching bases. CDR1 and CDR2 (germline): MNHNY, SVGAGI (reference sequence). Trimming took 5 bases from V and 4 from J, leaving 12 bases between them. The CDR3 length is 13 residues. This CDR3 reads CASSPTGEYEQYF. The CDR3 nucleotides are TGTGCCAGCAGTCCGACCGGGGAGTACGAGCAGTACTTC.

This clonotype was detected many times. The V call is TRBV27, the J call TRBJ1-1; TRBD1 agrees at 10 bases. V lost 3 bases, J lost 4 bases, and 14 bases stayed unmatched. The CDR3 runs to 18 residues. Per the germline V gene, CDR1 is MNHEY and CDR2 is SMNVEV (reference sequence). As DNA, the CDR3 is TGTGCCAGCAGTTTGAAGATTACCGGGACAGGGGATCCCACTGAAGCTTTCTTT. As protein: CASSLKITGTGDPTEAFF.

The chain recombines TRBV28 with TRBJ1-5; TRBD1 matches at 9 bases. CDR1 MDHEN and CDR2 SYDVKM come from the germline V gene. V lost 5 bases and J lost 4; bases outside the gene matches: 9. CDR3 size: 16 residues. Written as DNA, the CDR3 is TGTGCCAGCAGTCCCGGGGACAGGGTATCGAATCAGCCCCAGCATTTT. Protein: CASSPGDRVSNQPQHF.

This clonotype was observed a handful of times. The chain uses TRBV12-3 or TRBV12-4 and TRBJ1-5; D is uncertain. The V gene lost 6 bases and the J gene lost 0 bases, with 12 bases spanning the gap. The CDR3 contains 15 residues. CDR3 region: CASSYHGYSNQPQHF. CDR3 coding DNA: TGTGCCAGCAGCTACCACGGCTATAGCAATCAGCCCCAGCATTTT.

The chain couples TRBV20-1 to TRBJ2-3, with 7 bases fitting TRBD2. There are 15 residues in the CDR3. In germline, CDR1 is DFQATT, CDR2 SNEGSKA (reference sequence). V was pared by 3 bases and J by 2 bases, with 8 bases of the junction left unmatched. In nucleotides, the CDR3 is TGCAGTGCTAGGGGGCTAGCGGACAACACAGATACGCAGTATTTT. Its protein is CSARGLADNTDTQYF.

The chain uses TRBV4-1 and TRBJ2-6, with 7 bases fitting TRBD1. Germline V gene sequence: CDR1 MGHRA, CDR2 YSYEKL. The ends lost 1 base at V and 2 bases at J; junction bases unmatched: 2. The CDR3 is 16 amino acids. The chain's CDR3 is CASSQGRGTGANVLTF. The CDR3 region has the DNA TGCGCCAGCAGCCAAGGCAGGGGGACTGGGGCCAACGTCCTGACTTTC.

This clonotype was seen a few times. The chain employs TRBV7-2 and TRBJ2-5, with 15 bases matching TRBD2. CDR3 length: 15 residues. Germline CDR1 and CDR2: SGHTA and FQGNSA. With 5 bases clipped from V and 6 bases from J, the junction kept 4 bases outside the gene matches. This CDR3 reads CASSAGTSGGKTQYF. Here the CDR3 DNA reads TGTGCCAGCAGCGCCGGGACTAGCGGGGGGAAGACCCAGTACTTC.

The table lists this clonotype with a few counts. The V and J genes are TRBV5-1 and TRBJ2-5; D is uncertain. V was shortened by 5 bases and J by 5 bases, with 16 bases between the two germline ends. The CDR3 extends over 14 amino acids. Germline CDR1 and CDR2: SGHRS and YFSETQ. The CDR3 DNA is TGCGCCAGCAGAGACGCCCCTAAGGCGGAGACCCAGTACTTC. It is translated as CASRDAPKAETQYF.

In this sample, this clonotype turned up a few times. This rearrangement joins TRBV25-1 to TRBJ2-5; D is ambiguous. The V end was cut by 4 bases, the J end by 5 bases, with 11 bases between. Germline V gives CDR1 MGHDK, CDR2 SYGVNS. This CDR3 spans 13 amino acids. The CDR3 protein is CASSVRSGETQYF. In DNA form, the CDR3 reads TGTGCCAGCAGTGTCCGGTCCGGGGAGACCCAGTACTTC.

Note on this clonotype: At one end, the junction sequence differs from germline, possibly due to a read error. CDR3 loop: CVSTRTRGLAGLNTQYF. The CDR3 DNA sequence: TGTGTCAGCACCAGAACCCGCGGACTAGCGGGGTTGAATACGCAGTATTTT. The V call is TRBV7-2, the J call TRBJ2-3; 12 bases map to TRBD2. CDR3 size: 17 residues. Germline V lookup: CDR1 SGHTA, CDR2 FQGNSA.

This clonotype turned up a few times. The chain has TRBV29-1 and TRBJ1-1, with a weak D call TRBD1 (6 bases). V shed 3 bases and J shed 4 bases, with 15 bases lying between them. CDR1 is SQVTM and CDR2 is ANQGSEA in the germline V gene. This CDR3 is 14 amino acids long. The chain's CDR3 is CSVDGGRVGTEAFF. The DNA for the CDR3 is TGCAGCGTTGATGGGGGGCGGGTGGGCACTGAAGCTTTCTTT.